These 24 T cell receptor beta chains originate from one sample sequenced in a study of T cells in Graves' hyperthyroidism and ophthalmopathy. RNA transcripts gave rise to amplified TCR beta CDR3 regions. RT-PCR in the first round (using the HTBI primer set) targeted the TCR CDR3. TCRdb recomputed calls from the multiplex PCR reads with MiXCR, one row per CDR3 protein. The top ten hold 13% to 15% of the sample, which has about 420,000 distinct CDR3 sequences, approximately 14% seen once. The sample taken for sequencing was blood. The source of these receptors is a woman younger than 30 with Graves' hyperthyroidism.

This clonotype has a handful of counts. The chain couples TRBV6-1 to TRBJ2-2; the D gene could be TRBD1 or TRBD2 (7 bases each). CDR3 length: 15 amino acids. The V end lost 2 bases, the J end lost 10 bases, and 17 bases lay between the germline ends. Germline V gives CDR1 MNHNS, CDR2 SASEGT. CDR3 nucleotides: TGTGCCAGCAGTGAAAAGGTCAGGGGGGGTGAGGAGCTGTTTTTT. Amino acid sequence: CASSEKVRGGEELFF.

This clonotype was detected ten times or more. This rearrangement joins TRBV20-1 to TRBJ2-3; 11 bases align to TRBD2. Trimming at V came to 0 bases and at J to 3 bases, leaving 14 bases not matched to a gene. CDR1 and CDR2 from the germline V gene are DFQATT and SNEGSKA (reference sequence). The CDR3 contains 19 residues. Written as DNA, the CDR3 is TGCAGTGCTAGAGAAGGTCTAGCGGGGGGCCCCCAAAAGACAGATACGCAGTATTTT. Translating gives CSAREGLAGGPQKTDTQYF.

The V call is TRBV2, the J call TRBJ2-7; TRBD1 is a possible D gene (6 bases). Germline V gene sequence: CDR1 SNHLY, CDR2 FYNNEI. The CDR3 spans 14 residues. V was cut by 4 bases and J by 1 base, with 11 bases left in between. The CDR3 region is CASSGRDTSYEQYF. The CDR3 bases are TGTGCCAGCAGTGGCCGGGACACTTCCTACGAGCAGTACTTC.

J is TRBJ2-2 and V is TRBV11-2, with D perhaps matching TRBD1 (6 bases). CDR1 is SGHAT, CDR2 FQNNGV, per germline. Trimming left V 2 bases short and J 1 base short, with 11 bases between. The CDR3 has 16 amino acids. CDR3 residues: CASSLQGFGNTGELFF. The CDR3 bases are TGTGCCAGCAGCTTACAGGGGTTCGGGAACACCGGGGAGCTGTTTTTT.

Many counts were recorded for this clonotype. The chain links TRBV20-1 to TRBJ2-1, with 9 bases aligning to TRBD2. V shed 1 base and J 4 bases; nucleotides not matched to a gene: 2. CDR1 is DFQATT and CDR2 is SNEGSKA in the germline V gene (reference sequence). The CDR3 is made up of 14 amino acids. CDR3 nucleotide sequence: TGCAGTGCTAGAGGACTAGCGGCTTACAATGAGCAGTTCTTC. This gives the protein CSARGLAAYNEQFF.

The chain uses TRBV4-3 and TRBJ2-5; D not certain. This CDR3 comprises 13 residues. CDR1 and CDR2 from the germline V gene are LGHNA and YSLEER. V lost 1 base and J 2 bases, leaving 5 bases between the germline ends. This CDR3 is CASSQGVQETQYF. The CDR3 coding sequence is TGCGCCAGCAGCCAAGGGGTTCAAGAGACCCAGTACTTC.

At least ten counts were recorded for this clonotype. V and J are TRBV28 and TRBJ2-1; TRBD1 matches 7 bases. V was clipped by 6 bases and J by 4 bases; unmatched bases: 9. Germline CDR1 MDHEN, CDR2 SYDVKM. This CDR3 has 15 amino acids. CDR3 amino acids: CASSQLGQLYNEQFF. CDR3 bases: TGTGCCAGCAGCCAGCTGGGACAGCTGTACAATGAGCAGTTCTTC.

The sample holds a few counts of this clonotype. This may be a read error, as it is one base from a much larger clone. This chain connects TRBV6-5 to TRBJ1-2; D is ambiguous. Trimming cost V 2 bases and J 4 bases, with 5 bases left between them. There are 12 residues in the CDR3. CDR1 is MNHEY, CDR2 SVGAGI, per germline. CDR3 in amino acids: CASSYKGYGYTF. The CDR3 DNA reads as TGTGCCAGCAGTTACAAGGGCTATGGCTACACCTTC.

This clonotype came up many times. This rearrangement joins TRBV6-1 to TRBJ1-1; 10 bases fit TRBD1. CDR1 is MNHNS and CDR2 is SASEGT in the germline V gene. Unmatched junction bases numbered 10, after V lost 6 bases and J lost 0 bases. CDR3 size: 17 residues. DNA for the CDR3: TGTGCCAGCAGCGGGGGGCGACAGGGGGCCGTGAACACTGAAGCTTTCTTT. It encodes CASSGGRQGAVNTEAFF.

V and J are TRBV10-3 and TRBJ2-1, with 9 bases matching TRBD1. Looked up from germline, CDR1 is ENHRY and CDR2 is SYGVKD. V gave up 10 bases and J gave up 7 bases; unmatched junction bases: 11. The CDR3 extends over 14 amino acids. CDR3 amino acids: CATGGQGKRNEQFF. The CDR3 bases are TGTGCCACGGGGGGACAGGGAAAGAGGAATGAGCAGTTCTTC.

This clonotype occurred many times. The chain couples TRBV28 to TRBJ1-5, with no clear D. The CDR3 length is 13 residues. In germline, CDR1 is MDHEN, CDR2 SYDVKM. Trimming removed 7 bases from V and 1 base from J, with 8 bases in between. The CDR3 spells CASKWESNQPQHF. CDR3 nucleotide sequence: TGTGCCAGCAAATGGGAAAGCAATCAGCCCCAGCATTTT. The complete variable domain, with remaining parts taken from reference TRBV28 and TRBJ1-5, reads DVKVTQSSRYLVKRTGEKVFLECVQDMDHENMFWYRQDPGLGLRLIYFSYDVKMKEKGDIPEGYSVSREKKERFSLILESASTNQTSMYLCASKWESNQPQHFGDGTRLSIL.

This clonotype has just a few counts. The chain has TRBV20-1 and TRBJ2-4; 9 bases agree with TRBD2. With V trimmed by 4 bases and J by 2 bases, 12 bases remained unmatched. Per germline, CDR1 DFQATT and CDR2 SNEGSKA (reference sequence). The CDR3 totals 17 residues. This CDR3 is CSATSGGRARSKNIQYF. DNA for the CDR3: TGCAGTGCTACATCTGGCGGGAGGGCTCGATCCAAAAACATTCAGTACTTC.

As to this clonotype: A much larger clone differs from this one at a single base, so this may be a read error. V gene TRBV2 combines with J gene TRBJ2-2, with a possible D match to TRBD2 (5 bases). This CDR3 comprises 14 residues. Germline CDR1 reads SNHLY; CDR2 reads FYNNEI. The CDR3 DNA follows: TGTGCCAGCAGTGAAGCCCTAAACACCGGGGAGCTGCTTTTT. It yields the protein CASSEALNTGELLF.

This clonotype was seen many times. The rearrangement joins TRBV11-2 to TRBJ1-1; D gene unclear. CDR3 length: 14 amino acids. The germline V gene has CDR1 SGHAT and CDR2 FQNNGV. Trimming removed 4 bases from V and 0 bases from J, with 9 bases in between. The CDR3 region is CASSWKGVNTEAFF. The CDR3 DNA follows: TGTGCCAGCAGCTGGAAAGGAGTGAACACTGAAGCTTTCTTT.

This clonotype was recorded many times. This CDR3 is CASSLSASDTQYF. Written as DNA, the CDR3 is TGTGCCAGCAGCCTCTCCGCTTCAGATACGCAGTATTTT. This chain uses TRBV5-5 with TRBJ2-3; D ambiguous. The CDR3 loop spans 13 amino acids. The germline V gene encodes CDR1 SGHKS and CDR2 YYEKEE (reference sequence). V lost 4 bases and J 4 bases, leaving 10 bases between the germline ends.

This clonotype occurred many times. This chain uses TRBV29-1 with TRBJ2-2; 13 bases are shared with TRBD2. The CDR3 contains 20 residues. The V segment lost 2 bases and the J segment 6 bases; nucleotides outside the gene matches: 18. CDR1 SQVTM and CDR2 ANQGSEA come from the germline V gene. The CDR3 region is CSVESFPDPTSGRFSGELFF. Here the CDR3 DNA reads TGCAGCGTTGAATCATTCCCTGACCCGACTAGCGGGAGGTTCTCCGGGGAGCTGTTTTTT.

This clonotype was detected a few times. This chain links TRBV20-1 with TRBJ2-1; D perhaps matches TRBD2 (6 bases). The germline V gene has CDR1 DFQATT and CDR2 SNEGSKA (reference sequence). The CDR3 is 16 amino acids. Trimming took off 2 bases at V and 1 base at J, with 15 bases between the two ends. CDR3 sequence reads: CSARLDGTPSYNEQFF. The CDR3 region has the DNA TGCAGTGCTAGATTAGATGGGACTCCTTCCTACAATGAGCAGTTCTTC.

This clonotype was picked up many times. At one end the junction does not follow the germline gene, possibly because of a read error. J is TRBJ1-4 and V is TRBV20-1; no definite D call. Germline CDR1 is DFQATT and CDR2 is SNEGSKA (reference sequence). CDR3 length: 12 residues. The CDR3 loop is CSARGGREKLFF. CDR3 DNA sequence: TGCAGTGCAAGAGGTGGCAGAGAAAAACTGTTTTTT.

This clonotype was detected a few times. The V gene is TRBV5-1, the J gene TRBJ2-7; 10 bases agree with TRBD1. The V and J ends lost 0 bases and 4 bases, in that order; junction bases with no gene match: 4. Germline lookup yields CDR1 SGHRS and CDR2 YFSETQ. This CDR3 contains 15 residues. CDR3 sequence: CASSLARDRGYEQYF. DNA for the CDR3: TGCGCCAGCAGCTTGGCCAGGGACAGGGGATACGAGCAGTACTTC.

This clonotype has a count of ten or more. The gene calls are TRBV6-2 or TRBV6-3 and TRBJ2-3; D is possibly TRBD1 or TRBD2 (5 bases each). Trimming cost V 5 bases and J 2 bases, with 11 bases left between them. The CDR3 is 14 amino acids. Germline CDR1 reads MNHEY; CDR2 reads SVGEGT. The CDR3 DNA is TGTGCCAGCAGTCCCGGGGCTCACACAGATACGCAGTATTTT. Translation: CASSPGAHTDTQYF.

Ten or more counts support this clonotype. The chain recombines TRBV7-8 with TRBJ1-5; D is possibly TRBD1 (6 bases). V was pared by 4 bases and J by 5 bases, with 18 bases between. CDR1 SGHVS and CDR2 FQNEAQ come from the germline V gene. The CDR3 covers 16 residues. The CDR3 coding sequence is TGTGCCAGCAGCTCGAGCCGGGACACTGGTCATCAGCCCCAGCATTTT. Translated: CASSSSRDTGHQPQHF.

The gene calls are TRBV4-3 and TRBJ1-2; D not certain. The CDR3 sequence is 14 residues long. Germline CDR1 LGHNA, CDR2 YSLEER. V shed 2 bases and J shed 5 bases, with 12 bases lying between them. CDR3 sequence (DNA): TGCGCCAGCAGCCAATCCCCTGGAGGGTATGGCTACACCTTC. Its protein is CASSQSPGGYGYTF.

The chain is built from TRBV19 and TRBJ2-6; the D is unclear. The germline gives CDR1 LNHDA, CDR2 SQIVND (reference sequence). The CDR3 has 16 amino acids. V was shortened by 1 base and J by 4 bases, with 11 bases between the two germline ends. The CDR3 bases are TGTGCCAGTAGTATAGTAGCCCCCTCCGGGGCCAACGTCCTGACTTTC. Translating gives CASSIVAPSGANVLTF.

This clonotype has just a few counts. The V and J genes are TRBV20-1 and TRBJ2-3; D might be TRBD2 (6 bases). Germline V gives CDR1 DFQATT, CDR2 SNEGSKA (reference sequence). This CDR3 spans 16 amino acids. V lost 2 bases, J lost 0 bases, and 15 bases lay in between. The DNA of the CDR3 is TGCAGTGCTAGACCGGTGGCGGGACCCAGCACAGATACGCAGTATTTT. It encodes CSARPVAGPSTDTQYF.